This TCR beta chain was captured in a study of T cells in localized non-small cell lung cancer. Study conclusions and caveats: Turning up in adjacent lung were a median approximately 58 of the top 100 tumor clones. Higher adjacent-lung clonality was associated with shorter survival. Maximal T cell clonality occurred in uninvolved adjacent lung, with tumor ranking below it. It remains possible that heterogeneity exists, since only one tumor region was sequenced.

Repertoires were generated with immunoSEQ multiplex PCR, while TCRdb's copy carries only in-frame clones and drops some. This sample has roughly 34,000 clones, with about 90% found just once. Worth noting for this clone: Its antigen is as yet unknown.

This material consisted of peripheral blood mononuclear cells, taken before any cancer treatment. The clonotype comes from a man aged 40 to 70 with stage III lung adenocarcinoma.

CDR3 nucleotide sequence: TGTGCCAGCAGGTTTAGCGGGGGCTCCTACGAGCAGTACTTC. Residues: CASRFSGGSYEQYF. The V call is TRBV2, the J call TRBJ2-7; TRBD2 agrees at 9 bases. Germline CDR1 SNHLY, CDR2 FYNNEI. The CDR3 has 14 amino acids. V lost 6 bases and J lost 0; bases outside the gene matches: 3.